These 32 T cell receptor beta chains came from one sample sequenced in a study of brain metastases from non-small cell lung cancer. Repertoires were generated with immunoSEQ multiplex PCR, while TCRdb's copy carries only in-frame clones and drops some. This repertoire shows approximately 1,200 clones, 85% found once; its top ten account for approximately 11%. The material sequenced was tissue from a brain metastasis. The receptors shown here come from a donor at least 40 years old with non-small cell lung cancer.

V and J are TRBV19 and TRBJ1-2; no definite D call. V lost 0 bases, J lost 4 bases, and 9 bases lay in between. The germline CDR1 and CDR2 sequences are LNHDA and SQIVND (reference sequence). This CDR3 is built from 14 residues. Here the CDR3 DNA reads TGTGCCAGTAGTATAGAAAAGGGCCCCTATGGCTACACCTTC. Translated: CASSIEKGPYGYTF.

This chain uses TRBV29-1 with TRBJ2-1; TRBD2 agrees at 8 bases. CDR3 length: 15 residues. Germline CDR1 SQVTM, CDR2 ANQGSEA. The V gene end was trimmed by 5 bases and the J gene end by 5 bases; junction bases not matched to a gene: 11. The chain's CDR3 is CSVHSAGVLNNEQFF. In DNA, the CDR3 is TGCAGCGTTCATTCAGCGGGAGTTTTAAACAATGAGCAGTTCTTC.

This chain joins TRBV10-2 and TRBJ2-4; D is ambiguous. CDR3 size: 13 residues. Trimming left V 8 bases short and J 1 base short, with 9 bases between. Per the germline V gene, CDR1 is WSHSY and CDR2 is SAAADI. CDR3 region: CASSLSAKNIQYF. In nucleotides, the CDR3 is TGCGCCAGCTCACTTTCTGCCAAAAACATTCAGTACTTC.

This sequence joins TRBV6-4 and TRBJ2-7; D gene unclear. Trimming removed 4 bases from V and 3 bases from J, with 1 base in between. This CDR3 has 10 residues. Germline V gene lookup returns CDR1 MRHNA and CDR2 SNTAGT. The DNA of the CDR3 is TGTGCCAGCAGTGGCTACGAGCAGTACTTC. This translates into CASSGYEQYF.

The sample holds a few counts of this clone. The chain couples TRBV7-9 to TRBJ2-7; TRBD1 agrees at 7 bases. The germline V gene encodes CDR1 SEHNR and CDR2 FQNEAQ (reference sequence). This CDR3 region has 15 residues. Trimming took 3 bases from V and 5 from J; bases not matched to a gene: 10. The CDR3 sequence is CASSFRQGLVDEQYF. In nucleotides, the CDR3 is TGTGCCAGCAGCTTCCGACAGGGCCTAGTAGACGAGCAGTACTTC.

The rearrangement joins TRBV10-3 to TRBJ1-2; D gene unclear. Trimming stripped 2 bases from V and 3 bases from J, with 16 bases between. CDR3 length equals 16 residues. The V gene's germline CDR1 is ENHRY and CDR2 SYGVKD. The CDR3 is CAISESLSASDYGYTF. In DNA, the CDR3 is TGTGCCATCAGTGAGAGCTTGTCAGCCTCCGACTATGGCTACACCTTC.

This chain joins TRBV9 and TRBJ2-1; 7 nucleotides line up with TRBD2. The ends lost 4 bases at V and 2 bases at J; junction bases unmatched: 9. CDR1 is SGDLS, CDR2 YYNGEE, per germline. This CDR3 has 16 residues. CDR3 nucleotide sequence: TGTGCCAGCAGCCCCGGGGCGGGGAGGGCCTACAATGAGCAGTTCTTC. Protein sequence: CASSPGAGRAYNEQFF.

This chain uses TRBV3-1 (or the pseudogene TRBV3-2) with TRBJ1-3; 7 nucleotides match TRBD1. The CDR3 is 15 amino acids. Looked up from germline, CDR1 is LGHDT and CDR2 is YNNKEL (reference sequence). V gave up 4 bases and J gave up 3 bases; unmatched junction bases: 6. CDR3 sequence reads: CASSRGTVFGNTIYF. In DNA form, the CDR3 reads TGTGCCAGCAGCCGCGGGACAGTCTTTGGAAACACCATATATTTT.

The chain couples TRBV3-1 (or the pseudogene TRBV3-2) to TRBJ2-1, with TRBD2 matching 14 bases. Per the germline V gene, CDR1 is LGHDT and CDR2 is YNNKEL (reference sequence). The CDR3 runs to 15 residues. Trimming at V came to 5 bases and at J to 6 bases, leaving 3 bases not matched to a gene. CDR3: CASSRGLAGANEQFF. The CDR3 nucleotides read TGTGCCAGCAGCAGGGGACTAGCGGGAGCCAATGAGCAGTTCTTC.

V and J are TRBV7-9 and TRBJ1-4; D possibly corresponds to TRBD1 (5 bases). CDR1 and CDR2 from the germline V gene are SEHNR and FQNEAQ (reference sequence). V was shortened by 5 bases and J by 3 bases, with 13 bases between the two germline ends. The CDR3 spans 15 residues. DNA of the CDR3: TGTGCCAGCAGCAACGGGGGTAGTCCTAATGAAAAACTGTTTTTT. The encoded protein is CASSNGGSPNEKLFF.

The gene calls are TRBV7-8 and TRBJ1-2; D uncertain. CDR3 length: 17 residues. The germline V and J ends were trimmed by 1 base and 0 bases, with 15 bases remaining between them. Germline values: CDR1 SGHVS, CDR2 FQNEAQ. CDR3 in DNA: TGTGCCAGCAGCTTAGTCTACAGAGCTACCCCTAACTATGGCTACACCTTC. Protein product: CASSLVYRATPNYGYTF.

This sequence joins TRBV21-1 and TRBJ1-1. TRBV21-1 is a pseudogene. The CDR3 runs to 12 residues. The CDR3 region is CASRQKVTEAFF. CDR3 nucleotides: TGTGCCAGCAGGCAGAAGGTCACCGAAGCTTTCTTT.

V usage is TRBV6-1 and J usage is TRBJ1-5, with D unclear. The CDR3 contains 15 residues. V lost 2 bases and J lost 4, with 12 bases in between. Looked up from germline, CDR1 is MNHNS and CDR2 is SASEGT. The DNA for the CDR3 is TGTGCCAGCAGTGAAATTGGGTCTGCGAATCAGCCCCAGCATTTT. This codes for CASSEIGSANQPQHF.

The chain carries TRBV12-5 and TRBJ2-1; TRBD2 aligns across 13 bases. CDR1 is LGHNT, CDR2 FRNRAP, per germline. Trimming took 4 bases from V and 7 from J; bases not matched to a gene: 10. The CDR3 contains 17 residues. CDR3 sequence: CASGSQRTSGSGNEQFF. The CDR3 DNA reads TGTGCTAGTGGTTCCCAACGGACTAGCGGGAGTGGAAATGAGCAGTTCTTC. Combining the CDR3 with reference TRBV12-5 and TRBJ2-1 gives the whole variable domain DARVTQTPRHKVTEMGQEVTMRCQPILGHNTVFWYRQTMMQGLELLAYFRNRAPLDDSGMPKDRFSAEMPDATLATLKIQPSEPRDSAVYFCASGSQRTSGSGNEQFFGPGTRLTVL.

The chain carries TRBV2 and TRBJ1-3; D unresolved. Germline values: CDR1 SNHLY, CDR2 FYNNEI. This CDR3 region has 12 residues. Trimming took 8 bases from V and 0 from J, leaving 5 bases between them. The DNA of the CDR3 is TGTGCCAGCGGCGGCTCTGGAAACACCATATATTTT. Translated: CASGGSGNTIYF.

This clone was seen just once. This chain connects TRBV3-1 (or the pseudogene TRBV3-2) to TRBJ1-3; perhaps TRBD1 as D (5 bases). Germline V gene data show CDR1 as LGHDT and CDR2 as YNNKEL (reference sequence). V gave up 3 bases and J gave up 0 bases, with 6 bases separating them. There are 14 residues in the CDR3. Here the CDR3 reads CASSQTDSGNTIYF. CDR3 nucleotides: TGTGCCAGCAGCCAGACAGACTCTGGAAACACCATATATTTT.

CDR3 in DNA: TGTGCTAGCGTTCTAGCGGGGGAAAACTACAATGAGCAGTTCTTC. Translating it yields CASVLAGENYNEQFF. The chain has TRBV28 and TRBJ2-1; 10 positions agree with TRBD2. The CDR3 contains 15 residues. Germline CDR1 and CDR2: MDHEN and SYDVKM.

The V gene is TRBV28, the J gene TRBJ2-2, with TRBD1 as a possible D gene (9 bases). The V and J ends lost 7 bases and 6 bases respectively, with 21 bases between them. There are 16 residues in the CDR3. Germline CDR1 reads MDHEN; CDR2 reads SYDVKM. The CDR3 bases are TGTGCCAGCACCGGGAGGGGACAGGGCTCCCCCGGGGAGCTGTTTTTT. This translates into CASTGRGQGSPGELFF.

This clone has just one count. The chain couples TRBV7-6 to TRBJ2-3; 7 bases are a match to TRBD1. The junction had 11 bases not matched to a gene; V was cut back by 4 bases and J by 7 bases. The V gene's germline CDR1 is SGHVS and CDR2 FNYEAQ. The CDR3 covers 15 residues. The CDR3 sequence is CASSSGIGGANTQYF. CDR3 DNA: TGTGCCAGCAGCTCAGGGATAGGGGGCGCGAATACGCAGTATTTT.

J is TRBJ1-2 and V is TRBV14; D gene unclear. The CDR3 loop spans 15 amino acids. Trimming removed 1 base from V and 4 bases from J, with 13 bases in between. In germline, CDR1 is SGHDN, CDR2 FVKESK. The CDR3 sequence is CASSQGSGVGYGYTF. The DNA of the CDR3 is TGTGCCAGCAGCCAAGGATCAGGAGTCGGCTATGGCTACACCTTC.

The chain links TRBV11-3 to TRBJ2-1; tentative D call: TRBD1 (6 bases). The CDR3 is 14 residues long. Germline values: CDR1 SGHNT, CDR2 YENEEA. Trimming stripped 2 bases from V and 13 bases from J, with 18 bases between. Here the CDR3 reads CASSLRGSYNKQFF. CDR3 nucleotides: TGTGCCAGCAGCTTAAGGGGGTCCTACAATAAACAGTTCTTC.

This clone is termed large. The same CDR3 arises from other DNA sequences in this sample as well. This chain connects TRBV29-1 to TRBJ2-6, with D uncertain. Germline V lookup: CDR1 SQVTM, CDR2 ANQGSEA. V was pared by 5 bases and J by 2 bases, with 4 bases between. CDR3 length equals 12 residues. In DNA form, the CDR3 reads TGCAGCGTTAATGCTGGGGCCAACGTCCTGACTTTC. It yields the protein CSVNAGANVLTF.

V usage is TRBV4-1 and J usage is TRBJ2-3; the D gene is possibly TRBD1 (6 bases). Germline V lookup: CDR1 MGHRA, CDR2 YSYEKL. V lost 2 bases, J lost 6 bases, and 12 bases lay in between. This CDR3 has 14 amino acids. The CDR3 coding sequence is TGCGCCAGCAGCCAACCAACAGGGCTCGATACGCAGTATTTT. Translated: CASSQPTGLDTQYF.

As to this clone: Other DNA sequences within the sample encode an identical CDR3. The CDR3 DNA reads as TGTGCCAGCAGCCCAGGACAGAGATTAGCCAAAAACATTCAGTACTTC. This translates into CASSPGQRLAKNIQYF. This chain connects TRBV5-4 to TRBJ2-4, with a possible D match to TRBD1 (6 bases). Germline lookup yields CDR1 SGHNT and CDR2 YYREEE (reference sequence). CDR3 size: 16 residues. Deletions cut 4 bases from V and 0 bases from J, with 14 bases between.

This clone showed up just once. This chain joins TRBV19 and TRBJ2-3; 7 bases agree with TRBD1. The CDR3 is 16 amino acids. Germline CDR1 reads LNHDA; CDR2 reads SQIVND (reference sequence). The trim removed 6 bases at V and 1 base at J, leaving 10 bases unmatched. The CDR3 DNA reads TGTGCCAGTAGCCCTGACAGGGTCAGGGGCACAGATACGCAGTATTTT. This codes for CASSPDRVRGTDTQYF. The variable domain in full, completed from reference TRBV19 and TRBJ2-3, reads DGGITQSPKYLFRKEGQNVTLSCEQNLNHDAMYWYRQDPGQGLRLIYYSQIVNDFQKGDIAEGYSVSREKKESFPLTVTSAQKNPTAFYLCASSPDRVRGTDTQYFGPGTRLTVL.

This clone was seen only a few times. This rearrangement joins TRBV2 to TRBJ1-6; unclear D gene. The CDR3 is made up of 14 amino acids. Germline V gene sequence: CDR1 SNHLY, CDR2 FYNNEI. V gave up 4 bases and J gave up 5 bases, with 9 bases separating them. The CDR3 nucleotides read TGTGCCAGCAGTGTGACGGAGGATAATTCACCCCTCCACTTT. Amino acid sequence: CASSVTEDNSPLHF.

The genes are TRBV2 and TRBJ2-7; D unresolved. The ends were cut back, 8 bases at V and 2 bases at J, with 7 bases in the middle. Germline V CDR1 and CDR2: SNHLY, FYNNEI. This CDR3 has 11 amino acids. CDR3 in DNA: TGTGCCAGCGCCTCCGCCTACGAGCAGTACTTC. Its protein product is CASASAYEQYF.

The gene calls are TRBV7-9 and TRBJ2-3; D is uncertain. From germline, CDR1 is SEHNR and CDR2 FQNEAQ (reference sequence). The CDR3 covers 13 residues. With 1 base removed from V and 6 bases from J, the gap between germline ends came to 8 bases. The CDR3 coding sequence is TGTGCCAGCAGCTTAGGGAGCCTGGATACGCAGTATTTT. Translation: CASSLGSLDTQYF.

The chain is built from TRBV6-5 and TRBJ1-2, with D tentatively TRBD1 (6 bases). Germline CDR1 reads MNHEY; CDR2 reads SVGAGI. Trimming removed 6 bases from V and 2 bases from J, with 7 bases in between. CDR3 length equals 12 residues. In nucleotides, the CDR3 is TGTGCCAGCAGGCAGGGGAACTATGGCTACACCTTC. Residues: CASRQGNYGYTF.

This clone was seen just once. One end of the junction is discordant with germline, which a read error may explain. This chain links TRBV5-4 with TRBJ1-2; D uncertain. Germline-derived CDR1 and CDR2 are SGHNT and YYREEE (reference sequence). This CDR3 contains 13 residues. The CDR3 bases are TGTGCCAGCAGCTTGGCGGCTAACTATGGCTACATCTTC. This translates into CASSLAANYGYIF.

As for this clone: The sample holds other DNA sequences that translate to the same CDR3. The chain employs TRBV18 and TRBJ2-5; D gene uncertain. The CDR3 contains 14 residues. CDR1 KGHSH and CDR2 LQKENI come from the germline V gene. V was trimmed by 0 bases and J by 4 bases, leaving 9 bases between them. The CDR3: CASSPPTSRETQYF. The CDR3 DNA sequence: TGTGCCAGCTCACCACCCACATCGCGAGAGACCCAGTACTTC.

The chain carries TRBV7-9 and TRBJ1-1, with 7 bases identical to TRBD1. The CDR3 has 11 residues. Germline V gene data show CDR1 as SEHNR and CDR2 as FQNEAQ (reference sequence). V dropped 6 bases and J dropped 8; count of bases not matched to a gene: 3. CDR3 sequence (DNA): TGTGCCAGCAGGGAACAGGGGGAAGCTTTCTTT. Translation gives CASREQGEAFF.